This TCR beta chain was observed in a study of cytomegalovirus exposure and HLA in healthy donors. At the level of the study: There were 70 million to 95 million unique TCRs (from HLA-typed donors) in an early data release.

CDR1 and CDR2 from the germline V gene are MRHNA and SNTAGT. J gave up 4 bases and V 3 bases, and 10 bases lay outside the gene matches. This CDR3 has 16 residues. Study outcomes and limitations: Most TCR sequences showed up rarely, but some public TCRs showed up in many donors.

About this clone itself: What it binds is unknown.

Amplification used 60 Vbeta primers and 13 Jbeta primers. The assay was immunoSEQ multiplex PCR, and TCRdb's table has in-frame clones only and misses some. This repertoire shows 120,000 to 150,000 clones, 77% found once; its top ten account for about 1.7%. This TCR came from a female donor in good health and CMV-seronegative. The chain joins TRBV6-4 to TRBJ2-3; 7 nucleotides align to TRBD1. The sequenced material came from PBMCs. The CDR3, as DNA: TGTGCCAGCAGTGAAAGGACAGGCAGTGGCGCAGATACGCAGTATTTT. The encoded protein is CASSERTGSGADTQYF.